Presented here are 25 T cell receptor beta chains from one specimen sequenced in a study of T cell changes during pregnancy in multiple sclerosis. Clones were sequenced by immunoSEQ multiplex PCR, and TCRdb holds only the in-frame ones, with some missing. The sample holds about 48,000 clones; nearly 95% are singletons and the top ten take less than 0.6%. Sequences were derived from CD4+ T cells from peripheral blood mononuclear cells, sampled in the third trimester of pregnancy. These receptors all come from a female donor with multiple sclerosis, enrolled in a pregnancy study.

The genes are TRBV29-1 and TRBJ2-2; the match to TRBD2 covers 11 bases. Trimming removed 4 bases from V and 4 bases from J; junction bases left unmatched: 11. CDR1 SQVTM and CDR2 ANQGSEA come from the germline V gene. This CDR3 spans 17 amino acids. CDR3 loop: CSVVGQLAGGSTGELFF. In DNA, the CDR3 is TGCAGCGTTGTTGGACAGCTAGCGGGGGGTAGCACCGGGGAGCTGTTTTTT.

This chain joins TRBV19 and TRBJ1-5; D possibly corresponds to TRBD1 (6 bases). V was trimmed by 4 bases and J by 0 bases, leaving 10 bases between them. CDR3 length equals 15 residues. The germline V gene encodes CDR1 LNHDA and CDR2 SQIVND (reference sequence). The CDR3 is CASSRNRDSNQPQHF. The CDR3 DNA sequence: TGTGCCAGTAGTAGAAACAGGGATAGCAATCAGCCCCAGCATTTT. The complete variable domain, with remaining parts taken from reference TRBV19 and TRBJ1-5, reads DGGITQSPKYLFRKEGQNVTLSCEQNLNHDAMYWYRQDPGQGLRLIYYSQIVNDFQKGDIAEGYSVSREKKESFPLTVTSAQKNPTAFYLCASSRNRDSNQPQHFGDGTRLSIL.

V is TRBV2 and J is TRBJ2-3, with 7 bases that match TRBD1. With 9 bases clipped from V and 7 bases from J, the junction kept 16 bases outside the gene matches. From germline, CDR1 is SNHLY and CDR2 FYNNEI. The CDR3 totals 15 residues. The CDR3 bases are TGTGCCAGAACCGATCGGGACAGCCTGGATTATACGCAGTATTTT. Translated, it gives CARTDRDSLDYTQYF.

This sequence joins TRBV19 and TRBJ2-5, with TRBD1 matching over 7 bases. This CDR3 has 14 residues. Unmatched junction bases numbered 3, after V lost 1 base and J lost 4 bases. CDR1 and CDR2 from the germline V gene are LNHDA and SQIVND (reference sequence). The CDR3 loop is CASSIGGGGETQYF. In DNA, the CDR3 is TGTGCCAGTAGTATAGGAGGGGGCGGAGAGACCCAGTACTTC.

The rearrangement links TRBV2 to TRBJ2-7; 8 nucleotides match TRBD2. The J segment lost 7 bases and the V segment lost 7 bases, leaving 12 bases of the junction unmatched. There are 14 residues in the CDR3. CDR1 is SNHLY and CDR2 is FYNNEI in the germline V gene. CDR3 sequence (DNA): TGTGCCAGCAAAACAGGCGGGGGGTCGAATGAGCAGTACTTC. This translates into CASKTGGGSNEQYF.

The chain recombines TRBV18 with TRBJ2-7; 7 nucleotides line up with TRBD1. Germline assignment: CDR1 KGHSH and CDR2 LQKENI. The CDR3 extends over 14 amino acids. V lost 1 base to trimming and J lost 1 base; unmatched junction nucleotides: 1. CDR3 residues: CASSPRDSSYEQYF. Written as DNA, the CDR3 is TGTGCCAGCTCACCACGGGACAGTTCCTACGAGCAGTACTTC.

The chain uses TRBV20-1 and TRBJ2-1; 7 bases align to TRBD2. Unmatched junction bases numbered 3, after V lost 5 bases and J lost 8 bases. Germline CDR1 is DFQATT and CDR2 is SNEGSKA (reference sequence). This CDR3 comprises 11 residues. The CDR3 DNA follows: TGCAGTGCTCCCCTAGCGGATGAGCAGTTCTTC. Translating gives CSAPLADEQFF.

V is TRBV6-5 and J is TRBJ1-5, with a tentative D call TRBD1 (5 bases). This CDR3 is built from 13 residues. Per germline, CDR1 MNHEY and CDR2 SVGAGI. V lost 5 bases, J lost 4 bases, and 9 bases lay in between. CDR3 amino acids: CASSPRANQPQHF. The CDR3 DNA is TGTGCCAGCAGTCCCAGGGCGAATCAGCCCCAGCATTTT.

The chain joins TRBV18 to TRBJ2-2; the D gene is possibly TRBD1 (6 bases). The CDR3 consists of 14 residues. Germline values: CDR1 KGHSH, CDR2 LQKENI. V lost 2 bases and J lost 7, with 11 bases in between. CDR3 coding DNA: TGTGCCAGCTCACCAAGGACAGTTATCGGGGAGCTGTTTTTT. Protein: CASSPRTVIGELFF.

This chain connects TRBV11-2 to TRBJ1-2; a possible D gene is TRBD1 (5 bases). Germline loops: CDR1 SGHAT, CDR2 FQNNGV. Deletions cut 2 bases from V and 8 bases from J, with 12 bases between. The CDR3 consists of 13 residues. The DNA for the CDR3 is TGTGCCAGCAGCTTATCTGCAGGGCAAGGCTACACCTTC. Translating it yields CASSLSAGQGYTF.

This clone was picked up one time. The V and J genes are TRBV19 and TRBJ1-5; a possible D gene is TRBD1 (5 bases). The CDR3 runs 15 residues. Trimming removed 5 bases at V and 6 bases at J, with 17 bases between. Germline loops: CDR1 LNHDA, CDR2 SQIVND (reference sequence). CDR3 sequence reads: CASSFEGVITQPQHF. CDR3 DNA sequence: TGTGCCAGTAGTTTCGAAGGGGTCATAACTCAGCCCCAGCATTTT. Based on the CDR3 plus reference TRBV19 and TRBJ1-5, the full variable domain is DGGITQSPKYLFRKEGQNVTLSCEQNLNHDAMYWYRQDPGQGLRLIYYSQIVNDFQKGDIAEGYSVSREKKESFPLTVTSAQKNPTAFYLCASSFEGVITQPQHFGDGTRLSIL.

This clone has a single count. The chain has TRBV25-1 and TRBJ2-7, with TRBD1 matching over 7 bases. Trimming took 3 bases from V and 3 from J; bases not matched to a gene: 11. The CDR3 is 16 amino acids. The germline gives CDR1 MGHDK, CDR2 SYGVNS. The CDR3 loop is CASSDTTGVHYYEQYF. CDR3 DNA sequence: TGTGCCAGCAGTGATACCACAGGGGTCCACTACTACGAGCAGTACTTC.

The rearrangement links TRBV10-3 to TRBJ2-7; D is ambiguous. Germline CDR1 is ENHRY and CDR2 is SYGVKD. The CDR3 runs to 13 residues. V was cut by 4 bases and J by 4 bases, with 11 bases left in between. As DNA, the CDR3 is TGTGCCATCAGTGGCGGCAGTTTGTACGAGCAGTACTTC. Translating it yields CAISGGSLYEQYF.

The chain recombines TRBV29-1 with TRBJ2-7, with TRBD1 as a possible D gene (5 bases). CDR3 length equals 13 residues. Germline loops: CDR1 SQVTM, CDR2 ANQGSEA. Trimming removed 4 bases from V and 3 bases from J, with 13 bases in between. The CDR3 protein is CSVGAGSSYEQYF. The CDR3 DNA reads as TGCAGCGTTGGGGCAGGGTCTAGCTACGAGCAGTACTTC.

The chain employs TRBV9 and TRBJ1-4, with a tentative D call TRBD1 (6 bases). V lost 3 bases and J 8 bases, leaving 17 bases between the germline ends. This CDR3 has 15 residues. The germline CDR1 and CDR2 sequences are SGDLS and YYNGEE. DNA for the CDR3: TGTGCCAGCAGCGGGTGGCGAGGGGGGGACGAAAAACTGTTTTTT. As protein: CASSGWRGGDEKLFF.

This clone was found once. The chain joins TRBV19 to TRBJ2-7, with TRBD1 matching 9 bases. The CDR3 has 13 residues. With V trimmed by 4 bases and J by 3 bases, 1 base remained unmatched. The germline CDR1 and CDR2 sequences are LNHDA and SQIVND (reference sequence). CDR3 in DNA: TGTGCCAGTAGTAAGGGACAGGGCTACGAGCAGTACTTC. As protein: CASSKGQGYEQYF.

The CDR3 DNA reads TGTGCCAGCAGCTCTCCGGGGGGCGCGGCTGAAGCTTTCTTT. This translates into CASSSPGGAAEAFF. The V call is TRBV5-4, the J call TRBJ1-1; maybe TRBD1 (6 bases). The CDR3 has 14 residues. V lost 3 bases and J lost 6, with 15 bases in between. Per germline, CDR1 SGHNT and CDR2 YYREEE (reference sequence).

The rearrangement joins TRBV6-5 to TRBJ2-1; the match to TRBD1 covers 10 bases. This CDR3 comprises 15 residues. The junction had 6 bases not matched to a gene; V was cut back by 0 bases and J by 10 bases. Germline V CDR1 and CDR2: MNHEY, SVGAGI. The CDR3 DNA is TGTGCCAGCAGTTACTCGAGACAGGGGGCGGGAGAGCAGTTCTTC. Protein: CASSYSRQGAGEQFF.

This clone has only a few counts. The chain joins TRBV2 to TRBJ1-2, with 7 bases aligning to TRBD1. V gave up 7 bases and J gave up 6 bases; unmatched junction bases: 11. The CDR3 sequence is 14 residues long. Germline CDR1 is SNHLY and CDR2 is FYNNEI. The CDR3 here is CASIPLTGNHGYTF. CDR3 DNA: TGTGCCAGCATCCCACTGACAGGGAATCATGGCTACACCTTC.

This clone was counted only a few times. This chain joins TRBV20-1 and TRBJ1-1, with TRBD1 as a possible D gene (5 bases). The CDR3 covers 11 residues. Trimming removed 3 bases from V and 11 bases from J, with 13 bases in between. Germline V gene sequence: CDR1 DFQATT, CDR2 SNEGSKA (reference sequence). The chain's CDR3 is CSASWLQEAFF. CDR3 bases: TGCAGTGCTAGTTGGTTACAGGAGGCTTTCTTT.

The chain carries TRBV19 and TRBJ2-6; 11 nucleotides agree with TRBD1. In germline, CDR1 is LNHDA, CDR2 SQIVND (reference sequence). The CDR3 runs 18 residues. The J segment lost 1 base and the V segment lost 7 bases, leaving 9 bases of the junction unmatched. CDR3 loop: CASTPRDRGGSGANVLTF. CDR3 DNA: TGTGCCAGTACCCCAAGGGACAGGGGGGGGTCTGGGGCCAACGTCCTGACTTTC.

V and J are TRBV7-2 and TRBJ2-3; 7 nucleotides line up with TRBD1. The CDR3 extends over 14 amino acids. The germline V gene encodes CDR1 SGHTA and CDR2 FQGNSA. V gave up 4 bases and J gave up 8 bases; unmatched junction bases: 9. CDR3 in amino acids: CASSSRDSGSTQYF. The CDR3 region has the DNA TGTGCCAGCAGCTCCCGGGACAGTGGCAGTACGCAGTATTTT.

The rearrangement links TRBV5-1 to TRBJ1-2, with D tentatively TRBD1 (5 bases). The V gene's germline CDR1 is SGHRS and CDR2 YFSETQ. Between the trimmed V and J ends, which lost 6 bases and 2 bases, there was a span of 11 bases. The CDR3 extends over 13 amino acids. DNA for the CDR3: TGCGCCAGCACCGCTGGGGGGAACTATGGCTACACCTTC. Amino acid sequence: CASTAGGNYGYTF.

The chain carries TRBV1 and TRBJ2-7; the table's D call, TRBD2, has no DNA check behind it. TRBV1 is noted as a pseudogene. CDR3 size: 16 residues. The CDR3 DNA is TGCACCAGCAGCCGGGGGAGGGGACGCCTCGTCTACGAGCAGTACTTC. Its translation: CTSSRGRGRLVYEQYF.

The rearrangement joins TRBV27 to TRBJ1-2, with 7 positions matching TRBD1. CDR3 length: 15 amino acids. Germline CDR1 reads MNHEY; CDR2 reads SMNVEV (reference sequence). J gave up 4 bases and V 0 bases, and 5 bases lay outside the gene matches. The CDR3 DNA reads TGTGCCAGCAGTTTATCCCCGACAGGGACCTATGGCTACACCTTC. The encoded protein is CASSLSPTGTYGYTF.